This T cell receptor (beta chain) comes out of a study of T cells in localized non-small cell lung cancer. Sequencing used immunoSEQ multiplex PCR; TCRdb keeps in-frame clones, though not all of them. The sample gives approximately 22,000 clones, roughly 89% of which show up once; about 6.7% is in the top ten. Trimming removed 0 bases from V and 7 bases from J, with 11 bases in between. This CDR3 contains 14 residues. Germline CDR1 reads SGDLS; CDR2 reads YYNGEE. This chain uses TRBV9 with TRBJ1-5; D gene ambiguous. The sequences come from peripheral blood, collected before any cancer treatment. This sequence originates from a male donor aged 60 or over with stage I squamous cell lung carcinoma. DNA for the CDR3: TGTGCCAGCAGCGTAGAGCGGGTAGGGCAGCCCCAGCATTTT. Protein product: CASSVERVGQPQHF.